The 26 T cell receptor beta chains below all came from one sample that was sequenced in a study of blood T cells in healthy people across ages. A sample-barcoded 5' primer and a J-beta primer mix were used in a second PCR of about 7 to 12 cycles. A single record per CDR3 protein comes from TCRdb applying MiXCR to the 5' RACE reads. The sample holds more than 800,000 distinct CDR3 sequences; around 43% are singletons and the top ten take approximately 20%. Specimen: blood. The receptors were gathered from a woman aged 55-69 years in good health.

This chain links TRBV5-1 with TRBJ1-1; perhaps TRBD1 as D (5 bases). The CDR3 is made up of 14 amino acids. V was clipped by 7 bases and J by 5 bases, with 18 bases between them. Germline V gives CDR1 SGHRS, CDR2 YFSETQ. The chain's CDR3 is CASAFASKGTEAFF. The CDR3 bases are TGCGCCAGCGCCTTTGCATCCAAGGGGACTGAAGCTTTCTTT.

This clonotype turned up a few times. The J gene is TRBJ2-7, the V gene TRBV2, with no clear D. CDR1 is SNHLY, CDR2 FYNNEI, per germline. Trimming left V 7 bases short and J 1 base short, with 17 bases between. This CDR3 has 15 amino acids. The DNA of the CDR3 is TGTGCCAGCAACCAAGGACGTGCCGGGTCCTACGAGCAGTACTTC. It yields the protein CASNQGRAGSYEQYF.

The chain joins TRBV25-1 to TRBJ2-7; 8 nucleotides match TRBD2. The CDR3 runs 15 residues. Trimming took 4 bases from V and 1 from J; bases not matched to a gene: 6. Germline-derived CDR1 and CDR2 are MGHDK and SYGVNS. The CDR3 spells CASSVSGSVSYEQYF. The CDR3 coding sequence is TGTGCCAGCAGTGTGAGCGGGAGTGTTTCCTACGAGCAGTACTTC.

This rearrangement joins TRBV27 to TRBJ2-7; 11 bases fit TRBD2. CDR3 length equals 17 residues. Germline values: CDR1 MNHEY, CDR2 SMNVEV (reference sequence). J was trimmed by 4 bases and V by 6 bases; bases with no gene match: 14. DNA for the CDR3: TGTGCCAGCAGACGGCTACTAGCGGGAGCCCACTTTTACGAGCAGTACTTC. Translated: CASRRLLAGAHFYEQYF.

This rearrangement joins TRBV7-9 to TRBJ2-5; D remains ambiguous. Per germline, CDR1 SEHNR and CDR2 FQNEAQ (reference sequence). The CDR3 is 14 amino acids. V gave up 5 bases and J gave up 2 bases, with 12 bases separating them. CDR3 nucleotides: TGTGCCAGCAGCGACGAGGCTGAGCAAGAGACCCAGTACTTC. Translated: CASSDEAEQETQYF. Based on the CDR3 plus reference TRBV7-9 and TRBJ2-5, the full variable domain is DTGVSQNPRHKITKRGQNVTFRCDPISEHNRLYWYRQTLGQGPEFLTYFQNEAQLEKSRLLSDRFSAERPKGSFSTLEIQRTEQGDSAMYLCASSDEAEQETQYFGPGTRLLVL.

This clonotype occurred a few times. The gene calls are TRBV7-9 and TRBJ2-1; possible D gene TRBD1, 6 bases. Germline V gene data show CDR1 as SEHNR and CDR2 as FQNEAQ (reference sequence). This CDR3 is 17 amino acids long. The V and J ends lost 1 base and 2 bases respectively, with 15 bases between them. CDR3 residues: CASSLGALAGAYNEQFF. The CDR3 DNA reads as TGTGCCAGCAGCTTAGGTGCTCTAGCAGGGGCCTACAATGAGCAGTTCTTC.

The chain joins TRBV15 to TRBJ2-5; D remains unclear. V was clipped by 3 bases and J by 4 bases, with 9 bases between them. CDR3 size: 13 residues. Germline CDR1 reads LNHNV; CDR2 reads YYDKDF (reference sequence). The CDR3 spells CATSSRFAETQYF. For the CDR3, the DNA is TGTGCCACCAGCAGCCGGTTCGCAGAGACCCAGTACTTC. The whole variable domain, remainder taken from reference TRBV15 and TRBJ2-5, is DAMVIQNPRYQVTQFGKPVTLSCSQTLNHNVMYWYQQKSSQAPKLLFHYYDKDFNNEADTPDNFQSRRPNTSFCFLDIRSPGLGDTAMYLCATSSRFAETQYFGPGTRLLVL.

The chain couples TRBV12-3 or TRBV12-4 to TRBJ1-2; the D gene is possibly TRBD1 (5 bases). The V gene lost 8 bases and the J gene lost 4 bases, with 14 bases spanning the gap. The CDR3 contains 13 residues. The CDR3 DNA sequence: TGTGCCAGCTCTCCGACAGATGGCTATGGCTACACCTTC. Translating gives CASSPTDGYGYTF.

J is TRBJ2-7 and V is TRBV19; weak D call: TRBD1 (5 bases). With 11 bases removed from V and 2 bases from J, the gap between germline ends came to 16 bases. CDR3 length: 13 amino acids. Germline V gives CDR1 LNHDA, CDR2 SQIVND (reference sequence). The CDR3 DNA is TGTGCCGTCGCCGAACAGGCTACCTACGAGCAGTACTTC. Protein: CAVAEQATYEQYF.

A few counts support this clonotype. The rearrangement uses TRBV24-1 and TRBJ2-1, with TRBD2 matching over 8 bases. The V gene's germline CDR1 is KGHDR and CDR2 SFDVKD. This CDR3 is built from 14 residues. The V segment lost 3 bases and the J segment 5 bases; nucleotides outside the gene matches: 2. The CDR3 loop is CATSDTSGDNEQFF. The CDR3 DNA sequence: TGTGCCACCAGTGATACTAGCGGTGACAATGAGCAGTTCTTC.

This clonotype turned up a few times. The V gene is TRBV2, the J gene TRBJ2-5; the D gene could be TRBD1 or TRBD2 (5 bases each). The better agreement between TRBJ2-7 and the DNA end casts doubt on the J call. Germline CDR1 reads SNHLY; CDR2 reads FYNNEI. The CDR3 sequence is 11 residues long. In DNA, the CDR3 is TGTGCCAGCCGAGGGGCCCCCGAGCAGTACTTC. Encoded protein: CASRGAPEQYF.

This clonotype was seen at least ten times. Here the CDR3 DNA reads TGTGCCAGCAGCTTACTCGCGGGAGCAACAGATACGCAGTATTTT. Amino acid sequence: CASSLLAGATDTQYF. The chain has TRBV5-5 and TRBJ2-3; 7 bases align to TRBD2. V lost 2 bases, J lost 3 bases, and 6 bases stayed unmatched. Looked up from germline, CDR1 is SGHKS and CDR2 is YYEKEE (reference sequence). There are 15 residues in the CDR3.

This rearrangement joins TRBV3-1 to TRBJ1-5, with TRBD1 as a possible D gene (6 bases). Germline V gene data show CDR1 as LGHDT and CDR2 as YNNKEL (reference sequence). The CDR3 runs to 15 residues. V shed 2 bases and J shed 5 bases, with 13 bases lying between them. CDR3 in DNA: TGTGCCAGCAGCCAAAAACAGGGTCTGGATCAGCCCCAGCATTTT. This encodes CASSQKQGLDQPQHF. Full variable domain (rest looked up from reference TRBV3-1 and TRBJ1-5): DTAVSQTPKYLVTQMGNDKSIKCEQNLGHDTMYWYKQDSKKFLKIMFSYNNKELIINETVPNRFSPKSPDKAHLNLHINSLELGDSAVYFCASSQKQGLDQPQHFGDGTRLSIL.

This clonotype showed up just a few times. This chain joins TRBV6-2 or TRBV6-3 and TRBJ2-4, with D unclear. This CDR3 is 11 amino acids long. V was cut by 11 bases and J by 6 bases, with 11 bases left in between. Germline CDR1 MNHEY, CDR2 SVGEGT. The CDR3 reads CAGSSGNIQYF. The CDR3 DNA follows: TGTGCCGGGTCCTCCGGAAACATTCAGTACTTC.

The sample holds one count of this clonotype. The chain carries TRBV23-1 and TRBJ2-7, with D maybe TRBD2 (6 bases). TRBV23-1 is labeled an ORF, and its function is uncertain. V lost 2 bases to trimming and J lost 0 bases, with 17 bases between them. This CDR3 contains 17 residues. The DNA for the CDR3 is TGCGCCAGCAGTCAACCGGAGGAGGGGACGAGCTCCTACGAGCAGTACTTC. It codes for CASSQPEEGTSSYEQYF.

The V and J genes are TRBV5-1 and TRBJ2-7; either TRBD1 or TRBD2 may supply D (5 bases each). The J call may be mistaken, given a closer DNA end match to TRBJ2-1. Germline-derived CDR1 and CDR2 are SGHRS and YFSETQ. The CDR3 loop spans 16 amino acids. The CDR3 region has the DNA TGCGCCAGCAGCTTGGTAGTGGGGACCGCGTACAATGAGCAGTTCTTC. Translation: CASSLVVGTAYNEQFF.

This clonotype was picked up a small number of times. The chain has TRBV5-1 and TRBJ2-3, with 7 bases identical to TRBD1. Germline V lookup: CDR1 SGHRS, CDR2 YFSETQ. V trimming: 6 bases; J trimming: 0 bases; junction bases outside the gene matches: 7. The CDR3 is 15 amino acids. CDR3: CASTLRQGSTDTQYF. CDR3 sequence (DNA): TGCGCCAGCACCCTTCGACAGGGCAGCACAGATACGCAGTATTTT.

As to this clonotype: A junction boundary mismatches the germline segment, possibly from a read error. V is TRBV4-2 and J is TRBJ2-7, with D possibly TRBD2 on 5 matching bases. Germline V gene data show CDR1 as LGHNA and CDR2 as YNFKEQ. The length of the CDR3 is 14 residues. Written as DNA, the CDR3 is TGTGCCAGCAGCCAGAGTGGAGGTCACTACGAGCAGCACTTC. Its protein is CASSQSGGHYEQHF.

The rearrangement uses TRBV28 and TRBJ1-2; a weak D match, TRBD1 (6 bases). CDR3 length: 13 residues. Germline lookup yields CDR1 MDHEN and CDR2 SYDVKM. The V end was cut by 7 bases, the J end by 6 bases, with 15 bases between. CDR3 bases: TGTGCCAGCAAAGGACAGCCCATTGATGGCTACACCTTC. This sequence encodes CASKGQPIDGYTF.

The J gene is TRBJ2-5, the V gene TRBV20-1, with 8 bases matching TRBD2. The J call may not be correct, given that the DNA end is closer to TRBJ2-7. The CDR3 has 15 residues. Germline values: CDR1 DFQATT, CDR2 SNEGSKA (reference sequence). The CDR3 is CSARDLGLAAYEQYF. CDR3 in DNA: TGCAGTGCTAGAGATTTAGGACTAGCCGCCTACGAGCAGTACTTC.

V gene TRBV12-3 or TRBV12-4 combines with J gene TRBJ2-3; TRBD2 matches 10 bases. V gave up 6 bases and J gave up 9 bases; unmatched junction bases: 3. The CDR3 loop spans 12 amino acids. The CDR3: CASRTSGTTQYF. DNA for the CDR3: TGTGCCAGCAGAACTAGCGGGACAACGCAGTATTTT.

The V gene is TRBV7-2, the J gene TRBJ2-5; the match to TRBD2 covers 15 bases. In germline, CDR1 is SGHTA, CDR2 FQGNSA. The CDR3 totals 16 residues. Trimming removed 5 bases from V and 6 bases from J; junction bases left unmatched: 7. The CDR3 nucleotides read TGTGCCAGCAGCCGGAGGACTAGCGGGAGGGGGCAGACCCAGTACTTC. Its protein product is CASSRRTSGRGQTQYF.

This clonotype was counted between two and nine times. The V and J genes are TRBV20-1 and TRBJ2-5; D may be TRBD2 (5 bases). The CDR3 has 14 amino acids. V gave up 8 bases and J gave up 2 bases, with 18 bases separating them. Per the germline V gene, CDR1 is DFQATT and CDR2 is SNEGSKA (reference sequence). CDR3 coding DNA: TGCAGTTCATCAACCGAGGGCAGACAAGAGACCCAGTACTTC. This codes for CSSSTEGRQETQYF.

This clonotype was seen more than once but under ten times. The germline gene is not matched at one end of the junction; a read error may be the cause. V and J are TRBV29-1 and TRBJ2-1; D is ambiguous. The CDR3 is 14 residues long. Germline CDR1 reads SQVTM; CDR2 reads ANQGSEA. Written as DNA, the CDR3 is TGCAGCGTCACTTCTAGATCCACGTACATTGAGCAGTTCTTC. Amino acids: CSVTSRSTYIEQFF.

The CDR3, as DNA: TGTGCCAGCAGCTCTTCTGTCGGGGTGGAGACCCAGTACTTC. Residues: CASSSSVGVETQYF. J is TRBJ2-5 and V is TRBV11-2; TRBD2 might be the D (5 bases). This CDR3 has 14 residues. Germline CDR1 reads SGHAT; CDR2 reads FQNNGV. Trimming cost V 4 bases and J 5 bases, with 14 bases left between them.

This clonotype has more than one count but fewer than ten. The rearrangement joins TRBV5-1 to TRBJ2-5; D is possibly TRBD1 (6 bases). The germline CDR1 and CDR2 sequences are SGHRS and YFSETQ. V was shortened by 1 base and J by 4 bases, with 14 bases between the two germline ends. This CDR3 contains 15 residues. The CDR3 loop reads CASSLYQGSGETQYF. The CDR3 DNA reads TGCGCCAGCAGCTTGTACCAGGGGAGTGGAGAGACCCAGTACTTC.